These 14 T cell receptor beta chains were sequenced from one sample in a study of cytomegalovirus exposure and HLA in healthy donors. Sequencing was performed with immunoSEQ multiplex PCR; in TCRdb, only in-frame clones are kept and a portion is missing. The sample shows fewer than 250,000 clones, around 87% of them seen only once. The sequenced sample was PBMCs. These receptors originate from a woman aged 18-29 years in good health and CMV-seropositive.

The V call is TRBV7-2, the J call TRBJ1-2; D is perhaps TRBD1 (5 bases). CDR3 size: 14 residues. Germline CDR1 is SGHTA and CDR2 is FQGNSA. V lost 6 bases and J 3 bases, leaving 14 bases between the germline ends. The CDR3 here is CASRGPGVYYGYTF. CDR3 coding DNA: TGTGCCAGCAGGGGTCCGGGGGTCTACTATGGCTACACCTTC.

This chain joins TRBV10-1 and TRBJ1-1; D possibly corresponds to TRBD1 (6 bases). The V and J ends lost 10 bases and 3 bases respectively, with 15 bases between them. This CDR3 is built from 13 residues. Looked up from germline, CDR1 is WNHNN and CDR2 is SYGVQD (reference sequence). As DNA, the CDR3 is TGCGCCACCGCCATGGACAGATACACTGAAGCTTTCTTT. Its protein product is CATAMDRYTEAFF.

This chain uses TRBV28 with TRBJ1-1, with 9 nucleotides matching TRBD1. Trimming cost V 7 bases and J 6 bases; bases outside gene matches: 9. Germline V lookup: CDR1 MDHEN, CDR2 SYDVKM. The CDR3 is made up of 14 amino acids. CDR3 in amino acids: CASKGTGREPEAFF. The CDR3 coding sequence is TGTGCCAGCAAAGGGACAGGGAGGGAGCCTGAAGCTTTCTTT.

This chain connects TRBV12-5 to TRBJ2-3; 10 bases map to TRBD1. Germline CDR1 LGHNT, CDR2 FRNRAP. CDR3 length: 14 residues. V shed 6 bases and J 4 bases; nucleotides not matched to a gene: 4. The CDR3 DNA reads TGTGCTAGTGGCAAGGGACAGGGGTCAGATACGCAGTATTTT. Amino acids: CASGKGQGSDTQYF. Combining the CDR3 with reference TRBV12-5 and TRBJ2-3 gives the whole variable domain DARVTQTPRHKVTEMGQEVTMRCQPILGHNTVFWYRQTMMQGLELLAYFRNRAPLDDSGMPKDRFSAEMPDATLATLKIQPSEPRDSAVYFCASGKGQGSDTQYFGPGTRLTVL.

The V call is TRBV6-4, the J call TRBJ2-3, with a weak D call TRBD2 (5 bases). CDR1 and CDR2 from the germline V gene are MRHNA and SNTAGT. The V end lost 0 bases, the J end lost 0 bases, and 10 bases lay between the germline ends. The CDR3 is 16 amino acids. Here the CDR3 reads CASSDSALGSTDTQYF. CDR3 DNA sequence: TGTGCCAGCAGTGACTCGGCACTAGGTAGCACAGATACGCAGTATTTT.

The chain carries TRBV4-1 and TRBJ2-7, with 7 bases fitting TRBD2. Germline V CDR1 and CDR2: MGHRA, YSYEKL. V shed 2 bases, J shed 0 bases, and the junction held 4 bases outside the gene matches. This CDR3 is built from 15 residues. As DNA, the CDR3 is TGCGCCAGCAGCCAATTGCGGGAGACCTCCTACGAGCAGTACTTC. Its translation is CASSQLRETSYEQYF.

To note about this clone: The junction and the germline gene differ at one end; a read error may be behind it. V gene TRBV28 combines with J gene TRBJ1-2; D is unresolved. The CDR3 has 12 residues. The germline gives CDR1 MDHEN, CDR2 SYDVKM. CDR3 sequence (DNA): TGTGCCAGCAGTTTAAGGCCCCTCGGGAGTCACTTC. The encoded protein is CASSLRPLGSHF.

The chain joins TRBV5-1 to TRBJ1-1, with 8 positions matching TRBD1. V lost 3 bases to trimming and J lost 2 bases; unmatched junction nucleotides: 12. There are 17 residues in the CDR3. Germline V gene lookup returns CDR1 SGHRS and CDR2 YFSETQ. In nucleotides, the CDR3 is TGCGCCAGCAGCTCGACAGGGGCCCTGAGGGGTAACACTGAAGCTTTCTTT. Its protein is CASSSTGALRGNTEAFF.

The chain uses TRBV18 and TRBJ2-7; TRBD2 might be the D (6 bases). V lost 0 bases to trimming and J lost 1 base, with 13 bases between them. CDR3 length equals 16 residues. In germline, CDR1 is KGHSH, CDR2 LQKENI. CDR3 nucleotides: TGTGCCAGCTCACCACCGCCCCAGGAGGGGTCCTACGAGCAGTACTTC. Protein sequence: CASSPPPQEGSYEQYF.

The CDR3 reads CASSQQSIYEQYF. The CDR3 DNA is TGTGCCAGTAGTCAACAGAGCATCTACGAGCAGTACTTC. This chain joins TRBV19 and TRBJ2-7; D ambiguous. Trimming pared 5 bases from V and 3 bases from J, leaving 11 bases between. The germline V gene encodes CDR1 LNHDA and CDR2 SQIVND (reference sequence). This CDR3 is built from 13 residues.

The CDR3 sequence is CASSRGSGVKRNEQFF. The CDR3 nucleotides are TGCGCCAGCAGCCGCGGGTCAGGTGTAAAAAGGAATGAGCAGTTCTTC. V is TRBV4-1 and J is TRBJ2-1, with a possible D match to TRBD2 (5 bases). V gave up 4 bases and J gave up 7 bases, with 20 bases separating them. The CDR3 is made up of 16 amino acids. Germline V gene sequence: CDR1 MGHRA, CDR2 YSYEKL.

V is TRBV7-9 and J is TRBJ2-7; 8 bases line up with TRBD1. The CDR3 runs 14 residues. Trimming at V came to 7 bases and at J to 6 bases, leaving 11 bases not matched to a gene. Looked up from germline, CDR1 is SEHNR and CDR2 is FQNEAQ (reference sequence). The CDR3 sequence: CASNSLGTGSEQYF. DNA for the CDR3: TGTGCCAGCAACTCGCTGGGGACAGGCAGCGAGCAGTACTTC. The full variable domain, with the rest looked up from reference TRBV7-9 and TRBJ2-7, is DTGVSQNPRHKITKRGQNVTFRCDPISEHNRLYWYRQTLGQGPEFLTYFQNEAQLEKSRLLSDRFSAERPKGSFSTLEIQRTEQGDSAMYLCASNSLGTGSEQYFGPGTRLTVT.

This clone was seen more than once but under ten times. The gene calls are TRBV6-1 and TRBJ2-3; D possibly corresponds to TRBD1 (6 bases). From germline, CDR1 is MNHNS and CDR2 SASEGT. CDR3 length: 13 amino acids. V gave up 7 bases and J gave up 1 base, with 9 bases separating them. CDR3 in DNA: TGTGCCAGCACCTGGACAGGCACAGATACGCAGTATTTT. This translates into CASTWTGTDTQYF.

The CDR3 is CASSERDQTSGRWYNEQFF. The CDR3 coding sequence is TGTGCCAGCAGTGAAAGGGACCAGACTAGCGGGAGATGGTACAATGAGCAGTTCTTC. The V gene is TRBV2, the J gene TRBJ2-1, with 12 bases that match TRBD2. With 2 bases clipped from V and 4 bases from J, the junction kept 12 bases outside the gene matches. The length of the CDR3 is 19 residues. Germline assignment: CDR1 SNHLY and CDR2 FYNNEI.